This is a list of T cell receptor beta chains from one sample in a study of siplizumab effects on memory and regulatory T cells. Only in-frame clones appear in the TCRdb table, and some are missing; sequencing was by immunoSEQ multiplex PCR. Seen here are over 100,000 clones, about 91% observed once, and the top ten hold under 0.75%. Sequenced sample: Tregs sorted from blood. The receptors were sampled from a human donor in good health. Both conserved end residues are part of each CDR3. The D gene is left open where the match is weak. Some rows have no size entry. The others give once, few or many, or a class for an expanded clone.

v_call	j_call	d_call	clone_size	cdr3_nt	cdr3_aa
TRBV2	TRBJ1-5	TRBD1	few	TGTGCCAGCAGCCGGGAGTCAGGGGGCCATGGGCAGCCCCAGCATTTT	CASSRESGGHGQPQHF
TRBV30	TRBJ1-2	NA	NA	TGTGCCTGGAGTATCCCCCCAGGGGGCTACACCTTC	CAWSIPPGGYTF
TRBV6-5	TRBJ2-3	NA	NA	TGTGCCAGCAGTTATGCGGGGTGGTCAGATACGCAGTATTTT	CASSYAGWSDTQYF
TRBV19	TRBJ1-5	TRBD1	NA	TGTGCCAGTAGTTCGGGACAGGGGATCGGTGTCCATCAGCCCCAGCATTTT	CASSSGQGIGVHQPQHF
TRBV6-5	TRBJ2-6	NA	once	TGTGCCAGCAGGGGCTCTGGGGCCAACGTCCTGACTTTC	CASRGSGANVLTF
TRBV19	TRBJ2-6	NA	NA	TGTGCCAGTTGCCCCATTTCTGGGGCCAACGTCCTGACTTTC	CASCPISGANVLTF
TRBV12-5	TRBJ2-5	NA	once	TGTGCTAGTGGTTTTGCGGCGGGAAGAGAGACCCAGTACTTC	CASGFAAGRETQYF
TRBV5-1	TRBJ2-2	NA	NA	TGCGCCAGCAGCTCAGCCGGGACACAGAACACCGGGGAGCTGTTTTTT	CASSSAGTQNTGELFF
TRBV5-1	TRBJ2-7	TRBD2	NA	TGCGCCAGCAGCTCCGGGACTACCTACGAGCAGTACTTC	CASSSGTTYEQYF
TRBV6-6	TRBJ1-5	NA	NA	TGTGCCAGCAGCTTATTTGGACGGAGTCAGCCCCAGCATTTT	CASSLFGRSQPQHF
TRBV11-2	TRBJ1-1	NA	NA	TGTGCCAGCAGATTTAGACAGGACACTGAAGCTTTCTTT	CASRFRQDTEAFF
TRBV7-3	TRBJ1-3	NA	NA	TGTGCCAGCTCGACGAGGGGGACTGGAAACACCATATATTTT	CASSTRGTGNTIYF
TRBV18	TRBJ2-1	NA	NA	TGTGCCAGCTCAGAGTCAGGTACTCACAATGAGCAGTTCTTC	CASSESGTHNEQFF
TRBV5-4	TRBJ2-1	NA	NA	TGTGCCAGCAGCCAAACGGCCCAGGGGAACAATGAGCAGTTCTTC	CASSQTAQGNNEQFF
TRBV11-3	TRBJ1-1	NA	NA	TGTGCCAGCAGCTTAGCCGGGGGCACTGAAGCTTTCTTT	CASSLAGGTEAFF
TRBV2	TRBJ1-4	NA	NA	TGTGCCAGCAGTGCTAACAGGGCCCCTAATGAAAAACTGTTTTTT	CASSANRAPNEKLFF
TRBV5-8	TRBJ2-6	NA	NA	TGTGCCAGCAGCTTGTTTTCAGGGTTTGGTGCTGGGGCCAACGTCCTGACTTTC	CASSLFSGFGAGANVLTF
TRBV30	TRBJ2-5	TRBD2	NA	TGTGCCTGGAGGGATTGGACTAGCGGGAGGGAAGAGACCCAGTACTTC	CAWRDWTSGREETQYF
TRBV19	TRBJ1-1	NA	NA	TGTGCCAGTAGTATCCAGGGTAGTATGAACACTGAAGCTTTCTTT	CASSIQGSMNTEAFF
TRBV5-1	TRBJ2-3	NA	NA	TGCGCCAGCAGCACCCTCGAGGGGGTGAGGACGCAGTATTTT	CASSTLEGVRTQYF
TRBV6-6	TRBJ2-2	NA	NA	TGTGCCAGCAGTTACCCCCCACCTCAGATCGGGGAGCTGTTTTTT	CASSYPPPQIGELFF
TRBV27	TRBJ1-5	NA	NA	TGTGCCAGCAGTGGACGGAACAATCAGCCCCAGCATTTT	CASSGRNNQPQHF
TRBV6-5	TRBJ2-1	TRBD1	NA	TGTGCCAGCAGTCAGGGGGTCCAAGGCAATGAGCAGTTCTTC	CASSQGVQGNEQFF
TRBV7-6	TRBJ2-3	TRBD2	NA	TGTGCCAGCAGCTTACTCCATGTGCCTCTTAGCGGGGATACGCAGTATTTT	CASSLLHVPLSGDTQYF
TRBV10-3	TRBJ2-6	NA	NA	TGTGCCATCAGTGAGTCGAGGGCTGGGGCCAACGTCCTGACTTTC	CAISESRAGANVLTF
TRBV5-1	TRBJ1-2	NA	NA	TGCGCCAGCAGCTGGGCCCCGGGGGTGAACTATGGCTACACCTTC	CASSWAPGVNYGYTF
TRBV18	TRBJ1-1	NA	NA	TGTGCCAGCTCTACACAGGGTATCGCTGAAGCTTTCTTT	CASSTQGIAEAFF
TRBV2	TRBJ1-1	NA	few	TGTGCCAGGGCACCAGAGACTGAAGCTTTCTTT	CARAPETEAFF
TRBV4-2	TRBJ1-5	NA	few	TGTGCCAGCAGCCAACGGACGGATAGCAATCAGCCCCAGCATTTT	CASSQRTDSNQPQHF
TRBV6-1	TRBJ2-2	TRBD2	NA	TGTGCCAGCAGTGGACTAGCGGTGTTGTTTTCCGGGGAGCTGTTTTTT	CASSGLAVLFSGELFF